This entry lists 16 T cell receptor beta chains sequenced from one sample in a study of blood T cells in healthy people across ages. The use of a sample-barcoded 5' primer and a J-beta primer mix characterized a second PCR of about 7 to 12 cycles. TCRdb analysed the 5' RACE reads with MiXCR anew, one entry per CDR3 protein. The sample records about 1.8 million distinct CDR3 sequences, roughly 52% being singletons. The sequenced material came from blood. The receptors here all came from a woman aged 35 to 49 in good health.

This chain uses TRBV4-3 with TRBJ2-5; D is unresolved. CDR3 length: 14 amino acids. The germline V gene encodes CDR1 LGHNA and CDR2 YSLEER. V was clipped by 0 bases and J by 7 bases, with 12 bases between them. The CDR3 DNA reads TGCGCCAGCAGCCAAGATAAGCGAGATGGGACCCAGTACTTC. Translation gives CASSQDKRDGTQYF.

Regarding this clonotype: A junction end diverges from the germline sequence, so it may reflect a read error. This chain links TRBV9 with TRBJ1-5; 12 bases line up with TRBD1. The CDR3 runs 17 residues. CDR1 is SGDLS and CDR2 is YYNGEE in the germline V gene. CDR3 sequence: CASSVGIGTGGDQLQHF. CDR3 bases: TGTGCCAGCAGCGTAGGTATCGGGACAGGGGGCGATCAGCTCCAGCATTTT.

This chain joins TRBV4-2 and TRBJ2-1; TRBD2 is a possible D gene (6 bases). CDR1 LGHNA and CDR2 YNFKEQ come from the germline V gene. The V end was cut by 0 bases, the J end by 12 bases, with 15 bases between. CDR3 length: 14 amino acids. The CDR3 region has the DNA TGTGCCAGCAGCCAAGATACTAGCATGACGGGGCAGTTCTTC. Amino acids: CASSQDTSMTGQFF.

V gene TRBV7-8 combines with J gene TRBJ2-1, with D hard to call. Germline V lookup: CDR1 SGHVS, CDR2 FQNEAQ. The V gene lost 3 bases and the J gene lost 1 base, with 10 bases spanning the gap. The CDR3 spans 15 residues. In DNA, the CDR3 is TGTGCCAGCAGCTTTAAGGCAGGTTCCTACAATGAGCAGTTCTTC. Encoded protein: CASSFKAGSYNEQFF.

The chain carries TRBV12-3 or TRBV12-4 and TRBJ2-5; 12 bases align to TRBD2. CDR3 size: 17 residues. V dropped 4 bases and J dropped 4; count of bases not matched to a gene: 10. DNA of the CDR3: TGTGCCAGCAGTTGGGGGACTAGCGGGTGGGGTGGAGAGACCCAGTACTTC. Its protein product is CASSWGTSGWGGETQYF.

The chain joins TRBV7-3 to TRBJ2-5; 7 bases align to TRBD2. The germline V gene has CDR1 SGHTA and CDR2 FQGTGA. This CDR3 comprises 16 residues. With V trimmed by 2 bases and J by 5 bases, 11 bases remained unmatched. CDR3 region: CASSLAPGPGGETQYF. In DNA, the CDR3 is TGTGCCAGCAGCTTAGCTCCGGGGCCCGGGGGGGAGACCCAGTACTTC.

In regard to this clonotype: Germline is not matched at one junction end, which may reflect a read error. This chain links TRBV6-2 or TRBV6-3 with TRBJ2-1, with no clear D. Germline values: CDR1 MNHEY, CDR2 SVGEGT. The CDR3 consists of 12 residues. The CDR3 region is CAGSYSTYEQFF. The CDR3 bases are TGTGCCGGCAGTTACTCGACCTACGAGCAGTTCTTC.

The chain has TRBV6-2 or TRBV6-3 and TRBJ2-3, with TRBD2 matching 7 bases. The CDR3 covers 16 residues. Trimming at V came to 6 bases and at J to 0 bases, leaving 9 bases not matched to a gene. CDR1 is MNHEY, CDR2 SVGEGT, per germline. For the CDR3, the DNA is TGTGCCAGCAGCTTAACGACTAGCCCTAGCACAGATACGCAGTATTTT. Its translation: CASSLTTSPSTDTQYF.

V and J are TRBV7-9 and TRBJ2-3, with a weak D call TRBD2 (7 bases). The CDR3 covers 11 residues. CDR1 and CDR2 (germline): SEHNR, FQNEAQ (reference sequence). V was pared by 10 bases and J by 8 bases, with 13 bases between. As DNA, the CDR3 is TGTGCCACCCGGGGGGCAGCTACGCAGTATTTT. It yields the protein CATRGAATQYF.

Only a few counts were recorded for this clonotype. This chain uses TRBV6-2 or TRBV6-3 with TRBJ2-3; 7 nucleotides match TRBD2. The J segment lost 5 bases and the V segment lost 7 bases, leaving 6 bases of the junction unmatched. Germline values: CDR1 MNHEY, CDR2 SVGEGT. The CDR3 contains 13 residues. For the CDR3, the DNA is TGTGCCAGCAAGCGCGGGGGAGTAGATACGCAGTATTTT. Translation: CASKRGGVDTQYF.

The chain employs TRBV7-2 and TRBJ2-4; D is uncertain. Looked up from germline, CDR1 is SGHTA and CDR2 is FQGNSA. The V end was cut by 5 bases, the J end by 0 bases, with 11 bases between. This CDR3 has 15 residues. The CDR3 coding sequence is TGTGCCAGCAGCCTTGTTTGGGTAGCCAAAAACATTCAGTACTTC. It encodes CASSLVWVAKNIQYF.

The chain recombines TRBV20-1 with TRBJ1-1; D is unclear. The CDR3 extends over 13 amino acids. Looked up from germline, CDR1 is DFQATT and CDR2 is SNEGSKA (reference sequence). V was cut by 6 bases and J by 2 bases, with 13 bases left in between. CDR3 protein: CSASRLFNTEAFF. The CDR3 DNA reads TGCAGTGCCAGTCGACTCTTCAACACTGAAGCTTTCTTT.

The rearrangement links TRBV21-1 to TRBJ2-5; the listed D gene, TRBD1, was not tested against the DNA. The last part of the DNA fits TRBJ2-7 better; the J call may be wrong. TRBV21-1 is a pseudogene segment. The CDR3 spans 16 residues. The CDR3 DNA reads TGTGCCAGCAGCGCTACCGAGGACGGGGAAAATTTCGAGCAGTACTTC. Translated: CASSATEDGENFEQYF.

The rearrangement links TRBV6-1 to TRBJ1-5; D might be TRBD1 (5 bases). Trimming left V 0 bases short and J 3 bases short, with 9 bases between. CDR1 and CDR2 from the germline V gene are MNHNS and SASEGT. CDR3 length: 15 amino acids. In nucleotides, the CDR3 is TGTGCCAGCAGTGAAGCGGGGGGAACCAATCAGCCCCAGCATTTT. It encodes CASSEAGGTNQPQHF.

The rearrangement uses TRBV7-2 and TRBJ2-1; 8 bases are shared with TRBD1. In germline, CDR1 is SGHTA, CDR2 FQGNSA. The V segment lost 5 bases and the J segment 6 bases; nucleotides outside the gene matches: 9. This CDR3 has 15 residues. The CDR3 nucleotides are TGTGCCAGCAGCCGAGAGGGAACAGGGGGCAATGAGCAGTTCTTC. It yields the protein CASSREGTGGNEQFF.

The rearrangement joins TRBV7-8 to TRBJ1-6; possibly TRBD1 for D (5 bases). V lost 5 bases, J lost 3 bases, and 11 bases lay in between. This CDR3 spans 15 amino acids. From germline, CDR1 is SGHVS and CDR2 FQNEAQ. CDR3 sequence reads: CASSTRGGYNSPLHF. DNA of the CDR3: TGTGCCAGCAGCACCCGCGGGGGCTATAATTCACCCCTCCACTTT.